The present T cell receptor beta chain was sequenced within a study of cytomegalovirus exposure and HLA in healthy donors. Points from the study as a whole: Both high specificity and high sensitivity reportedly marked the classifier's diagnosis of cytomegalovirus status.

Concerning this clone: What it recognizes is unknown.

Germline V gene lookup returns CDR1 MDHEN and CDR2 SYDVKM. CDR3 length: 11 residues. V dropped 2 bases and J dropped 5 bases, with 4 bases sitting between them. Data came from immunoSEQ multiplex PCR; TCRdb stores just in-frame clones and leaves some out. The data contain more than 90,000 clones, roughly 88% of them singletons. The chain is built from TRBV28 and TRBJ2-7; D remains unclear. This TCR came from a man aged 18 to 29 in good health and CMV-seronegative. What was sequenced was PBMCs. The CDR3 nucleotides read TGTGCCAGCAGTTTAAATAACGAGCAGTACTTC. Amino acid sequence: CASSLNNEQYF.